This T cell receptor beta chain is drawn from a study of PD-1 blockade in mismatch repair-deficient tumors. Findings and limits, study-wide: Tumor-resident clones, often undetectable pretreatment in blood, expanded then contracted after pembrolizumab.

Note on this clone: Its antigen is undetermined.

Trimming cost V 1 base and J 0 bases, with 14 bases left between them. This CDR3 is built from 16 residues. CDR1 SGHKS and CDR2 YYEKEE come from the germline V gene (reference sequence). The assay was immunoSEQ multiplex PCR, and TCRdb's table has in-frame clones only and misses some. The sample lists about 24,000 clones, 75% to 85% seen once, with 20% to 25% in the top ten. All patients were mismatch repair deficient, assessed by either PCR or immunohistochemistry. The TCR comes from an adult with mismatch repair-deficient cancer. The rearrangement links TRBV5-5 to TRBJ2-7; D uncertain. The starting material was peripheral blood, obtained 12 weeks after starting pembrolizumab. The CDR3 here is CASSLYSTRISYEQYF. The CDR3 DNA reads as TGTGCCAGCAGCTTGTATTCGACACGGATCTCCTACGAGCAGTACTTC.